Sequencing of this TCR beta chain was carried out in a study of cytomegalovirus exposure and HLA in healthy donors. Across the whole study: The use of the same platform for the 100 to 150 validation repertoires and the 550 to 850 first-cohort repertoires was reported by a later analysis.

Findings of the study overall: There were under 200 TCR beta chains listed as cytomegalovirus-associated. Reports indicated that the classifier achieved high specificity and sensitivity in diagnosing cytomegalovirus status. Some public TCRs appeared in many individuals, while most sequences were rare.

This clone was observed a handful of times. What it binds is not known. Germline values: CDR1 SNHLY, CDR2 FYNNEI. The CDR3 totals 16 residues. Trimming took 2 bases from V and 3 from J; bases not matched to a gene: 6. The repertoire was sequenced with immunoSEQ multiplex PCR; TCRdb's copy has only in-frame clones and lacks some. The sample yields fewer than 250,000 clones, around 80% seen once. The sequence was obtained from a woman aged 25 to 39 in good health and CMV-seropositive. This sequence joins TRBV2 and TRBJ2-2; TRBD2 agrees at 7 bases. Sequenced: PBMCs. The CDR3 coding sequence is TGTGCCAGCAGTGAATGGCGGGAGAGGGACACCGGGGAGCTGTTTTTT. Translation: CASSEWRERDTGELFF.